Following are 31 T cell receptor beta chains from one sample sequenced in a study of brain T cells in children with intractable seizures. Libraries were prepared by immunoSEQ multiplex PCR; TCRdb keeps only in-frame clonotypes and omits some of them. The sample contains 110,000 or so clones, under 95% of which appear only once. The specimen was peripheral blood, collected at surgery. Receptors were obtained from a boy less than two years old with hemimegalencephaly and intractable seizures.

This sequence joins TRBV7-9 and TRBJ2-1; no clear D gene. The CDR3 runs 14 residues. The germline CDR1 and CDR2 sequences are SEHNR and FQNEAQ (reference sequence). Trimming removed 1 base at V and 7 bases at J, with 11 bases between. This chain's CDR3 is CASSLVPGRNEQFF. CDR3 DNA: TGTGCCAGCAGCTTAGTACCCGGTAGGAATGAGCAGTTCTTC.

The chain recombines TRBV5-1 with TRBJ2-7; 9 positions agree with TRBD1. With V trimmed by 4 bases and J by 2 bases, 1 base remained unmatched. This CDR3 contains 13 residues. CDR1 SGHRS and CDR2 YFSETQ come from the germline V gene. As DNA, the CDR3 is TGCGCCAGCAGCCGGGACAGGGCCTACGAGCAGTACTTC. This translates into CASSRDRAYEQYF. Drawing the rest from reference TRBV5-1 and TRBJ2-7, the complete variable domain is KAGVTQTPRYLIKTRGQQVTLSCSPISGHRSVSWYQQTPGQGLQFLFEYFSETQRNKGNFPGRFSGRQFSNSRSEMNVSTLELGDSALYLCASSRDRAYEQYFGPGTRLTVT.

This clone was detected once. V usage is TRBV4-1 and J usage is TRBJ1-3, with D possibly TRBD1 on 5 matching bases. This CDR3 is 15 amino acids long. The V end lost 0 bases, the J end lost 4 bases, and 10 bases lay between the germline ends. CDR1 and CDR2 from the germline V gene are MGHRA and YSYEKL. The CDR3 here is CASSQDPGLGNTIYF. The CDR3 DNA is TGCGCCAGCAGCCAAGACCCAGGGCTAGGAAACACCATATATTTT.

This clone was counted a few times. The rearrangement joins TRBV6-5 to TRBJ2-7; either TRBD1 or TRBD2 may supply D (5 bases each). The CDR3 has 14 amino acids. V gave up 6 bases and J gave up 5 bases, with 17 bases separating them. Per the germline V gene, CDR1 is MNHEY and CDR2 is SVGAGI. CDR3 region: CASRYTGRLDEQYF. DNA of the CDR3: TGTGCCAGCAGGTACACGGGACGGCTTGACGAGCAGTACTTC.

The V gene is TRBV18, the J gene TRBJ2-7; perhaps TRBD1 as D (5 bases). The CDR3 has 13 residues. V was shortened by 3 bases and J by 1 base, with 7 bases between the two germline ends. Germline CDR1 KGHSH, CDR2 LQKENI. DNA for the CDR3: TGTGCCAGCTCACCGACAGTATCCTACGAGCAGTACTTC. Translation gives CASSPTVSYEQYF.

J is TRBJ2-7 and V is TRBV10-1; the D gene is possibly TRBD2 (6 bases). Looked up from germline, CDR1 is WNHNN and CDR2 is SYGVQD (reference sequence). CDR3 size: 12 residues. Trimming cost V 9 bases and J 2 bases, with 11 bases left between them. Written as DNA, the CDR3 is TGCGCCAGACTAGCTGCTACCTACGAGCAGTACTTC. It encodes CARLAATYEQYF.

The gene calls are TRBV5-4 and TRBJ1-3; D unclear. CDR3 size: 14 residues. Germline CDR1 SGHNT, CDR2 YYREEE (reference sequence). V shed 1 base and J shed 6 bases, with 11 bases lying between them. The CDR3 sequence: CASSLRARENTIYF. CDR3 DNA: TGTGCCAGCAGCTTGAGGGCGCGGGAAAACACCATATATTTT.

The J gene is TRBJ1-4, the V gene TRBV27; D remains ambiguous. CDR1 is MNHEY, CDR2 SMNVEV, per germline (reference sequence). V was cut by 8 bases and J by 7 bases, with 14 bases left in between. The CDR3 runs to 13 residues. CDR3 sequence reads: CASRGGIFEKLFF. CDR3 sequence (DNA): TGTGCCAGCCGCGGAGGTATTTTTGAAAAACTGTTTTTT.

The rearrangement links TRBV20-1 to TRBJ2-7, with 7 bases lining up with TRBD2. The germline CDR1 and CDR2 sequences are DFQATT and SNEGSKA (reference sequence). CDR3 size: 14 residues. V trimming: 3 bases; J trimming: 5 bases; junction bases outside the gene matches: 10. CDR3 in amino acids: CSASGTNGADEQYF. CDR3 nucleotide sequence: TGCAGTGCTAGTGGGACTAATGGCGCCGACGAGCAGTACTTC.

DNA for the CDR3: TGTGCCAGCAGCTTAGTCCTACTAGCGGGACGAAGGAATGAGCAGTTCTTC. Protein: CASSLVLLAGRRNEQFF. V and J are TRBV7-2 and TRBJ2-1; 10 nucleotides agree with TRBD2. The CDR3 is made up of 17 amino acids. In germline, CDR1 is SGHTA, CDR2 FQGNSA. The J segment lost 7 bases and the V segment lost 1 base, leaving 10 bases of the junction unmatched.

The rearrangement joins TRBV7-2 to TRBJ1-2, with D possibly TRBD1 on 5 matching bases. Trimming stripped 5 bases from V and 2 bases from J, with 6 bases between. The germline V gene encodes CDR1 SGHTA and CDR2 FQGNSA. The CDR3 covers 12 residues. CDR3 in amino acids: CASSRDNYGYTF. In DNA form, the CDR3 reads TGTGCCAGCAGCCGGGACAACTATGGCTACACCTTC.

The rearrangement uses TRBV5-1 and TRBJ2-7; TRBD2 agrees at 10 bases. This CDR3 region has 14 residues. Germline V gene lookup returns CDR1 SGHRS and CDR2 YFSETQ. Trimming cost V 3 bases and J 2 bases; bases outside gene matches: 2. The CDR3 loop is CASSSTSGAYEQYF. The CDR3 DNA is TGCGCCAGCAGCTCCACTAGCGGGGCCTACGAGCAGTACTTC.

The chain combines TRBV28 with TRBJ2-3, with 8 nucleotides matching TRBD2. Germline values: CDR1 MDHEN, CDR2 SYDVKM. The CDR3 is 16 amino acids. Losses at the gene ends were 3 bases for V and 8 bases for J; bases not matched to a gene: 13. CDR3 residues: CASSLAGTRMGVTQYF. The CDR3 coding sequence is TGTGCCAGCAGTTTGGCCGGGACTAGAATGGGGGTTACGCAGTATTTT.

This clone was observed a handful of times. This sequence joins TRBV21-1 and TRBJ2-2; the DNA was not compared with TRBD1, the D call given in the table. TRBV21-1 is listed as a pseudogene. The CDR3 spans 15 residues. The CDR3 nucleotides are TGTGCCAGCAGCAAAAAAGTCAGGATCACCGGGGAGCTGTTTTTT. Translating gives CASSKKVRITGELFF.

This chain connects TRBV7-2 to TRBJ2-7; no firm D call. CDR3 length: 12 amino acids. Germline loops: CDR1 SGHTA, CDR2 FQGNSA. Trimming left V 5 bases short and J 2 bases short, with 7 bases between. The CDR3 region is CASSNLPYEQYF. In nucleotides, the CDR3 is TGTGCCAGCAGCAACCTCCCCTACGAGCAGTACTTC.

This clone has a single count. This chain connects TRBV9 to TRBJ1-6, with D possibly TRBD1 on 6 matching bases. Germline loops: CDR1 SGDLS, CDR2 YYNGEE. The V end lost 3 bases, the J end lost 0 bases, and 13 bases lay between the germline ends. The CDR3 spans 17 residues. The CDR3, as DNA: TGTGCCAGCAGCGGGGACACTACGAGCTCCTATAATTCACCCCTCCACTTT. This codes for CASSGDTTSSYNSPLHF.

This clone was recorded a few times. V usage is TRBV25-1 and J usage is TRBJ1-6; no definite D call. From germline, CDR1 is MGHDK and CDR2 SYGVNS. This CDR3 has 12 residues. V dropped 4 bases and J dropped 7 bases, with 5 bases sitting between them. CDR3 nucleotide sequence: TGTGCCAGCAGTGGACCCAATTCACCCCTCCACTTT. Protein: CASSGPNSPLHF.

CDR3 protein: CASSNPSGLQADTQYF. CDR3 nucleotide sequence: TGTGCCAGCAGCAACCCGAGCGGTCTACAAGCAGATACGCAGTATTTT. V is TRBV21-1 and J is TRBJ2-3; the D call of TRBD2 is as the table states it, not checked on the DNA. TRBV21-1 is described as a pseudogene. The CDR3 length is 16 residues.

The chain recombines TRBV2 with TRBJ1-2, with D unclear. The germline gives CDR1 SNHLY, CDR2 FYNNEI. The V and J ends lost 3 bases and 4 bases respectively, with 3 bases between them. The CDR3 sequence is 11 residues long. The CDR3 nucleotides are TGTGCCAGCAGTGAGGGCTATGGCTACACCTTC. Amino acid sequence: CASSEGYGYTF.

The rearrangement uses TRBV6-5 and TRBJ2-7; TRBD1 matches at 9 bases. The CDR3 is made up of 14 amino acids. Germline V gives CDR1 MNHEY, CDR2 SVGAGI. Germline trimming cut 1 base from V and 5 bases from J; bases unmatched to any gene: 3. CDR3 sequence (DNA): TGTGCCAGCAGTTACTTACAGGGGGCAGACGAGCAGTACTTC. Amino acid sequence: CASSYLQGADEQYF.

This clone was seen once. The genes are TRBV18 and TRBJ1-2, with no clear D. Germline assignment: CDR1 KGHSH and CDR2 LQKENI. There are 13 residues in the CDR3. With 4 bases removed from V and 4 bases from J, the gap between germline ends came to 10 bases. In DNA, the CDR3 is TGTGCCAGCTCACTTGGGCCGGCCTATGGCTACACCTTC. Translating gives CASSLGPAYGYTF.

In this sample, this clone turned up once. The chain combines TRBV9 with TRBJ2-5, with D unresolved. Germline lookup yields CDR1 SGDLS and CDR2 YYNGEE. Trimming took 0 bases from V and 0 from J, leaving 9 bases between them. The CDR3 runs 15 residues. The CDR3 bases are TGTGCCAGCAGCGTAGGGCGCCAGTACCAAGAGACCCAGTACTTC. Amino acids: CASSVGRQYQETQYF.

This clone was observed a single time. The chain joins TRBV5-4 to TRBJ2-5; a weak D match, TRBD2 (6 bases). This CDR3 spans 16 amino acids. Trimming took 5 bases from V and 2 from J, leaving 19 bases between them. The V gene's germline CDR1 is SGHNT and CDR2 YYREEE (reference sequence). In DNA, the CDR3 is TGTGCCAGCAGGTACGAGGTACTAGCTCGTCAAGAGACCCAGTACTTC. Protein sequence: CASRYEVLARQETQYF.

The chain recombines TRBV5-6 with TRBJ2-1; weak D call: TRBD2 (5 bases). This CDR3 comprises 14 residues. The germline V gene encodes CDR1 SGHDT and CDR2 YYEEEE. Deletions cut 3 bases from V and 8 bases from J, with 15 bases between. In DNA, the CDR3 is TGTGCCAGCAGCTCCACGGGGAATAGGGATGAGCAGTTCTTC. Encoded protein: CASSSTGNRDEQFF.

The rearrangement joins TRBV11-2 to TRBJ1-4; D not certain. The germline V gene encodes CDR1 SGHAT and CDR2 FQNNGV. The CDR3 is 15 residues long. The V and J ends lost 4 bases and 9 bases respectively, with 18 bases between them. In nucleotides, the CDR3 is TGTGCCAGCAGCTCGGGCCCAGGAGCGGGGAAAAAACTGTTTTTT. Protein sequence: CASSSGPGAGKKLFF. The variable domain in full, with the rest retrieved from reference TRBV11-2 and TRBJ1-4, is EAGVAQSPRYKIIEKRQSVAFWCNPISGHATLYWYQQILGQGPKLLIQFQNNGVVDDSQLPKDRFSAERLKGVDSTLKIQPAKLEDSAVYLCASSSGPGAGKKLFFGSGTQLSVL.

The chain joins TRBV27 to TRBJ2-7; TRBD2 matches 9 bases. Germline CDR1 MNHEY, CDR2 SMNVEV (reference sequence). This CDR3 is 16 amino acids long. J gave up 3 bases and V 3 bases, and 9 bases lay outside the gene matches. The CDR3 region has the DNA TGTGCCAGCAGTTTCCAAGGGACTAGCTTTTTCTACGAGCAGTACTTC. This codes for CASSFQGTSFFYEQYF.

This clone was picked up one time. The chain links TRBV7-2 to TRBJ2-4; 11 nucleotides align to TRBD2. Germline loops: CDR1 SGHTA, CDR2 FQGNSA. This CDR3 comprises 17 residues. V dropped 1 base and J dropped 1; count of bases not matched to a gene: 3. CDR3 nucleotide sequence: TGTGCCAGCAGCTTAGGACTAGCGGGGTTGGCCAAAAACATTCAGTACTTC. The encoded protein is CASSLGLAGLAKNIQYF.

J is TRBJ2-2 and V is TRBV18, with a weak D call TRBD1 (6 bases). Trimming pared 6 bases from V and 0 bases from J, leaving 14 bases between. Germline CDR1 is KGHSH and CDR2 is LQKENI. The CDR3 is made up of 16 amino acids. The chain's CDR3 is CASSLRTATNTGELFF. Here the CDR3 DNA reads TGTGCCAGCTCCCTGAGGACAGCGACGAACACCGGGGAGCTGTTTTTT.

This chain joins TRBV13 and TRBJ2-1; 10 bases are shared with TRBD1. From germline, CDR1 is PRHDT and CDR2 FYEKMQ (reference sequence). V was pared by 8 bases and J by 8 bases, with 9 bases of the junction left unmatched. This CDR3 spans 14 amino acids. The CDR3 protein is CASGGQGGIDEQFF. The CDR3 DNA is TGTGCCAGCGGCGGACAGGGGGGTATCGATGAGCAGTTCTTC.

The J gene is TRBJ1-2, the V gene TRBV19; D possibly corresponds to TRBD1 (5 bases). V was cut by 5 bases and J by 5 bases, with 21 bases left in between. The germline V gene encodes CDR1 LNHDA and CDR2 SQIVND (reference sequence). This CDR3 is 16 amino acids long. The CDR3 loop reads CASSLLLGTLGYGYTF. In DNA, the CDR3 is TGTGCCAGTAGTCTTCTTCTTGGGACTTTAGGATATGGCTACACCTTC.

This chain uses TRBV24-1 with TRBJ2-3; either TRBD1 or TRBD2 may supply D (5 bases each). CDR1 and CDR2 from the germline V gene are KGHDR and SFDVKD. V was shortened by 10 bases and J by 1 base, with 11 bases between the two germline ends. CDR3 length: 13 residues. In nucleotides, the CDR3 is TGTGCCACTTGCCGGGACGGCACAGATACGCAGTATTTT. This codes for CATCRDGTDTQYF.